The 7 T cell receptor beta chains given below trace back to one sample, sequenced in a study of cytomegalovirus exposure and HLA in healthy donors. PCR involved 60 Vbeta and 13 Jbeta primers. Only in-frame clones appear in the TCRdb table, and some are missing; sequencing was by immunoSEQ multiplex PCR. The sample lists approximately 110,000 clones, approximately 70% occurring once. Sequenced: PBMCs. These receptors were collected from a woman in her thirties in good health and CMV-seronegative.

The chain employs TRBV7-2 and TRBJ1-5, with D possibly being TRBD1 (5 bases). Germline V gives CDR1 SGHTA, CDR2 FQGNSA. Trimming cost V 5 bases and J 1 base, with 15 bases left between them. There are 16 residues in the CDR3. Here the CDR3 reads CASSPGWGDSNQPQHF. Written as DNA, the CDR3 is TGTGCCAGCAGCCCCGGTTGGGGGGACAGCAATCAGCCCCAGCATTTT.

The CDR3 region has the DNA TGCGCCAGCAGCCCAGTCGCAACTAATGAAAAACTGTTTTTT. This sequence encodes CASSPVATNEKLFF. The V and J genes are TRBV5-1 and TRBJ1-4; no definite D call. Germline V gene lookup returns CDR1 SGHRS and CDR2 YFSETQ. With 4 bases removed from V and 0 bases from J, the gap between germline ends came to 7 bases. The CDR3 is 14 amino acids.

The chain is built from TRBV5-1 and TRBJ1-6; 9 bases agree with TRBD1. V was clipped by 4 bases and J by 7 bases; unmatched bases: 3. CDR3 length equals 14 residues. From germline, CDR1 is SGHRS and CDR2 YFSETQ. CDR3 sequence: CASSTGQGNSPLHF. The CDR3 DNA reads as TGCGCCAGCAGCACCGGACAGGGGAATTCACCCCTCCACTTT.

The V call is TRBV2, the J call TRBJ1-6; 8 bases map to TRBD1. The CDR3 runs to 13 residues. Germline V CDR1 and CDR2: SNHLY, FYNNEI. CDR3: CANDRGDNSPLHF. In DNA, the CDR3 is TGTGCTAATGACAGGGGTGATAATTCACCCCTCCACTTT.

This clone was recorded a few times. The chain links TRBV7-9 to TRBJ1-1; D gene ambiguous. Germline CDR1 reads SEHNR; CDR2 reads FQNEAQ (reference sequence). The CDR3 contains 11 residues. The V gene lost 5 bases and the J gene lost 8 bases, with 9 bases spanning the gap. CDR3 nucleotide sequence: TGTGCCAGCAGCCGTCTATGGGAAGCTTTCTTT. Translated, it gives CASSRLWEAFF.

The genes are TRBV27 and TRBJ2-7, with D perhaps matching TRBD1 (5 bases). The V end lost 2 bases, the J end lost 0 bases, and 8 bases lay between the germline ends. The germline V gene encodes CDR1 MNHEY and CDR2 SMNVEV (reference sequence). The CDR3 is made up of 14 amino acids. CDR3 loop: CASSLAQGSYEQYF. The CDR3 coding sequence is TGTGCCAGCAGTTTAGCGCAGGGCTCCTACGAGCAGTACTTC.

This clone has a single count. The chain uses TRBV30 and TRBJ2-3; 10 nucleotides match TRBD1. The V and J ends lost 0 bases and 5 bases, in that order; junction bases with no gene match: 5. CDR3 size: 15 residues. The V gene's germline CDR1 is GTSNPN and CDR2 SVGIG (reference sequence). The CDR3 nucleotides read TGTGCCTGGAGTGTGGGACAGGGGTCCGGAGATACGCAGTATTTT. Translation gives CAWSVGQGSGDTQYF.